The 25 T cell receptor beta chains in this list originate from one sample, sequenced in a study of T cell responses to AZD1222 COVID-19 vaccine. Measured with immunoSEQ multiplex PCR; TCRdb has only the in-frame clones, and not every one. The sample includes about 130,000 clones, approximately 90% of them seen just once. Source: peripheral blood, taken on day 0 of AZD1222 vaccination. These receptors all stem from an adult in good health.

The chain combines TRBV5-4 with TRBJ1-3, with 7 nucleotides matching TRBD1. The V segment lost 5 bases and the J segment 0 bases; nucleotides outside the gene matches: 8. This CDR3 has 16 amino acids. Germline V gives CDR1 SGHNT, CDR2 YYREEE (reference sequence). Written as DNA, the CDR3 is TGTGCCAGCAGTGCCGGACAGGACGGCTCTGGAAACACCATATATTTT. Protein product: CASSAGQDGSGNTIYF.

J is TRBJ1-2 and V is TRBV7-9; TRBD1 might be the D (5 bases). The germline CDR1 and CDR2 sequences are SEHNR and FQNEAQ (reference sequence). The CDR3 sequence is 15 residues long. V was cut by 5 bases and J by 0 bases, with 13 bases left in between. This CDR3 reads CASSVEGPSNYGYTF. The CDR3 DNA sequence: TGTGCCAGCAGCGTCGAGGGACCGTCTAACTATGGCTACACCTTC.

This clone appeared a single time. The rearrangement uses TRBV24-1 and TRBJ2-1, with D possibly matching TRBD2 (7 bases). Germline-derived CDR1 and CDR2 are KGHDR and SFDVKD. V lost 5 bases and J lost 10, with 23 bases in between. This CDR3 has 16 residues. CDR3 region: CATSGIIAGATGEQFF. CDR3 bases: TGTGCCACCAGTGGGATCATAGCGGGCGCTACAGGGGAGCAGTTCTTC.

The rearrangement uses TRBV11-2 and TRBJ2-1, with 10 nucleotides matching TRBD2. The germline gives CDR1 SGHAT, CDR2 FQNNGV. CDR3 size: 18 residues. V lost 3 bases to trimming and J lost 0 bases; unmatched junction nucleotides: 8. The CDR3 DNA follows: TGTGCCAGCAGCTTTGCTAGCGGGAGTTTTAGCTCCTACAATGAGCAGTTCTTC. It translates to CASSFASGSFSSYNEQFF.

The chain is built from TRBV2 and TRBJ1-1; no definite D call. Trimming pared 9 bases from V and 2 bases from J, leaving 22 bases between. The germline gives CDR1 SNHLY, CDR2 FYNNEI. The CDR3 is made up of 16 amino acids. This chain's CDR3 is CARLRDLASLNTEAFF. The CDR3 DNA reads as TGTGCCAGGTTAAGAGATTTGGCTTCTTTAAACACTGAAGCTTTCTTT.

V is TRBV13 and J is TRBJ2-7, with 8 bases identical to TRBD1. The CDR3 contains 15 residues. Looked up from germline, CDR1 is PRHDT and CDR2 is FYEKMQ (reference sequence). V gave up 1 base and J gave up 12 bases; unmatched junction bases: 14. The CDR3 DNA sequence: TGTGCCAGCAGCTTAGTTACCAGGGGGCAGTGGGGGCTGTACTTC. Residues: CASSLVTRGQWGLYF.

This rearrangement joins TRBV30 to TRBJ2-2; 7 bases line up with TRBD1. With V trimmed by 3 bases and J by 3 bases, 7 bases remained unmatched. Germline-derived CDR1 and CDR2 are GTSNPN and SVGIG (reference sequence). The CDR3 sequence is 15 residues long. The CDR3 nucleotides read TGTGCCTGGAGCCTAAGGGGGCGGGACACCGGGGAGCTGTTTTTT. Translating it yields CAWSLRGRDTGELFF.

V is TRBV7-9 and J is TRBJ2-1; perhaps TRBD1 as D (5 bases). Trimming left V 2 bases short and J 6 bases short, with 14 bases between. Germline lookup yields CDR1 SEHNR and CDR2 FQNEAQ (reference sequence). This CDR3 has 15 residues. The CDR3 DNA is TGTGCCAGCAGCTTATTGCGACAGTTTGCCAATGAGCAGTTCTTC. Its protein is CASSLLRQFANEQFF. Based on the CDR3 plus reference TRBV7-9 and TRBJ2-1, the full variable domain is DTGVSQNPRHKITKRGQNVTFRCDPISEHNRLYWYRQTLGQGPEFLTYFQNEAQLEKSRLLSDRFSAERPKGSFSTLEIQRTEQGDSAMYLCASSLLRQFANEQFFGPGTRLTVL.

The CDR3 nucleotides are TGTGCCAGCAGTAAAAGGCGGGCAGCGGGATATGGCTACACCTTC. Protein: CASSKRRAAGYGYTF. The chain joins TRBV6-2 or TRBV6-3 to TRBJ1-2; D remains unclear. This CDR3 region has 15 residues. V was cut by 5 bases and J by 5 bases, with 18 bases left in between. Germline loops: CDR1 MNHEY, CDR2 SVGEGT.

This clone was counted once. The J gene is TRBJ2-7, the V gene TRBV12-3 or TRBV12-4, with a tentative D call TRBD1 (5 bases). The V end was cut by 5 bases, the J end by 2 bases, with 10 bases between. The CDR3 totals 13 residues. CDR3 amino acids: CASSPQDTYEQYF. Here the CDR3 DNA reads TGTGCCAGCAGTCCCCAGGACACCTACGAGCAGTACTTC.

The chain joins TRBV21-1 to TRBJ1-6. TRBV21-1 represents a pseudogene. This CDR3 comprises 19 residues. CDR3: CASSKAFRDGSSYNSPLHF. Here the CDR3 DNA reads TGTGCCAGCAGCAAAGCCTTCCGGGACGGGAGCTCCTATAATTCACCCCTCCACTTT.

The chain combines TRBV12-3 or TRBV12-4 with TRBJ2-3; D unclear. The CDR3 is 13 amino acids. The germline V and J ends were trimmed by 1 base and 7 bases, with 9 bases remaining between them. The CDR3 here is CASSLVDRNTQYF. In nucleotides, the CDR3 is TGTGCCAGCAGTTTAGTTGATCGGAATACGCAGTATTTT.

V is TRBV18 and J is TRBJ1-2, with TRBD1 matching 12 bases. The CDR3 runs to 17 residues. The germline CDR1 and CDR2 sequences are KGHSH and LQKENI. Trimming removed 4 bases from V and 8 bases from J; junction bases left unmatched: 14. The CDR3 here is CASSLTPPGQGAGGYTF. The CDR3 nucleotides read TGTGCCAGCTCACTCACACCCCCGGGACAGGGGGCAGGGGGCTACACCTTC.

This clone was picked up one time. The rearrangement joins TRBV5-1 to TRBJ2-7; 9 bases align to TRBD1. This CDR3 has 14 amino acids. V lost 3 bases to trimming and J lost 3 bases; unmatched junction nucleotides: 4. CDR1 and CDR2 (germline): SGHRS, YFSETQ. This CDR3 is CASSSWDRVYEQYF. The CDR3 DNA sequence: TGCGCCAGCAGCTCATGGGACAGGGTCTACGAGCAGTACTTC.

This chain connects TRBV6-5 to TRBJ1-1; D is undetermined. The V gene's germline CDR1 is MNHEY and CDR2 SVGAGI. The CDR3 has 14 amino acids. Trimming removed 2 bases at V and 1 base at J, with 8 bases between. The DNA for the CDR3 is TGTGCCAGCAGTTACGGTGTGAAGAACACTGAAGCTTTCTTT. The encoded protein is CASSYGVKNTEAFF.

V and J are TRBV29-1 and TRBJ1-1; D gene ambiguous. Trimming stripped 3 bases from V and 3 bases from J, with 11 bases between. Germline lookup yields CDR1 SQVTM and CDR2 ANQGSEA. This CDR3 is 13 amino acids long. The DNA of the CDR3 is TGCAGCGTTGAGATTTTGGAGGACACTGAAGCTTTCTTT. It codes for CSVEILEDTEAFF. The full variable domain, with the rest looked up from reference TRBV29-1 and TRBJ1-1, is SAVISQKPSRDICQRGTSLTIQCQVDSQVTMMFWYRQQPGQSLTLIATANQGSEATYESGFVIDKFPISRPNLTFSTLTVSNMSPEDSSIYLCSVEILEDTEAFFGQGTRLTVV.

This chain links TRBV6-5 with TRBJ2-3; 12 bases align to TRBD2. Germline V lookup: CDR1 MNHEY, CDR2 SVGAGI. This CDR3 has 14 residues. Unmatched junction bases numbered 6, after V lost 7 bases and J lost 7 bases. CDR3 residues: CASIIGLAGNTQYF. CDR3 in DNA: TGTGCCAGCATCATCGGACTAGCGGGGAATACGCAGTATTTT.

The rearrangement links TRBV4-1 to TRBJ2-2; D is ambiguous. With 2 bases removed from V and 1 base from J, the gap between germline ends came to 8 bases. The germline CDR1 and CDR2 sequences are MGHRA and YSYEKL. CDR3 size: 15 residues. The CDR3 DNA reads TGCGCCAGCAGCCAAACCCCGGGGAACACCGGGGAGCTGTTTTTT. It is translated as CASSQTPGNTGELFF.

The chain links TRBV4-1 to TRBJ1-1; D gene ambiguous. The CDR3 is 14 residues long. V shed 4 bases and J shed 0 bases, with 9 bases lying between them. Germline lookup yields CDR1 MGHRA and CDR2 YSYEKL. The CDR3, as DNA: TGCGCCAGCAGCCCCTCGCCTGTGAACACTGAAGCTTTCTTT. Translation gives CASSPSPVNTEAFF.

This clone was counted only a few times. This rearrangement joins TRBV14 to TRBJ2-7, with D possibly being TRBD1 (6 bases). The CDR3 length is 14 residues. Germline CDR1 and CDR2: SGHDN and FVKESK. V lost 5 bases, J lost 2 bases, and 13 bases lay in between. CDR3: CASSSRGGTYEQYF. The CDR3 bases are TGTGCCAGCAGCTCAAGAGGGGGAACCTACGAGCAGTACTTC.

The V gene is TRBV7-9, the J gene TRBJ2-5, with D possibly matching TRBD2 (7 bases). V was shortened by 11 bases and J by 1 base, with 17 bases between the two germline ends. The CDR3 consists of 14 residues. Per germline, CDR1 SEHNR and CDR2 FQNEAQ (reference sequence). The CDR3 is CASRRGASQETQYF. As DNA, the CDR3 is TGTGCCTCGCGTCGGGGGGCGAGCCAAGAGACCCAGTACTTC.

This rearrangement joins TRBV27 to TRBJ1-1; D is uncertain. Germline values: CDR1 MNHEY, CDR2 SMNVEV (reference sequence). The CDR3 runs 12 residues. V was cut by 10 bases and J by 4 bases, with 13 bases left in between. CDR3 nucleotides: TGTGCCAACCGGGTCTGTACCACTGAAGCTTTCTTT. It codes for CANRVCTTEAFF.

V usage is TRBV27 and J usage is TRBJ2-3; perhaps TRBD1 as D (6 bases). The V end was cut by 2 bases, the J end by 3 bases, with 15 bases between. The CDR3 extends over 16 amino acids. The germline V gene has CDR1 MNHEY and CDR2 SMNVEV (reference sequence). CDR3 in DNA: TGTGCCAGCAGTTTAATTGGGGGCACTTTGACAGATACGCAGTATTTT. Translated, it gives CASSLIGGTLTDTQYF.

The rearrangement links TRBV5-1 to TRBJ1-1; 8 nucleotides align to TRBD1. The V segment lost 3 bases and the J segment 4 bases; nucleotides outside the gene matches: 11. Looked up from germline, CDR1 is SGHRS and CDR2 is YFSETQ. CDR3 length: 16 residues. The CDR3 is CASSSRDRTLSTEAFF. The CDR3 DNA sequence: TGCGCCAGCAGCTCCCGGGACAGGACCCTGAGCACTGAAGCTTTCTTT.

The J gene is TRBJ1-1, the V gene TRBV7-8; D might be TRBD1 (6 bases). Germline V lookup: CDR1 SGHVS, CDR2 FQNEAQ. The CDR3 contains 15 residues. V was trimmed by 2 bases and J by 2 bases, leaving 12 bases between them. The CDR3 is CASSLRWTDNTEAFF. CDR3 in DNA: TGTGCCAGCAGCTTACGATGGACAGATAACACTGAAGCTTTCTTT.